The T cell receptor (beta chain) described here comes from a study of T cell responses to AZD1222 COVID-19 vaccine (dated by TCRdb to 2020 to 2022). Context from the whole study: TCR sequencing was performed for roughly 250 trial participants, of whom 200 to 210 were given two doses of AZD1222 and around 26 were given two doses of MenACWY control vaccine. Trial participants were enrolled by age into 18-55, 56-69 and 70-plus year subgroups, with around 140, 26 and 57 TCR-sequenced participants respectively. The paper's findings and limits, for the study overall: Participants were mostly white British and included more females than males, and it was suggested by the authors that clonal diversity may have been underestimated. After two AZD1222 doses, both the breadth and the depth of spike-specific TCRs were significantly higher than at day 0 and than in MenACWY recipients. Because no day 14 peak-response samples were available, repertoires were characterized only after the peak T cell response. Conclusions about previously exposed vaccinees are limited because only a handful of AZD1222 recipients were SARS-CoV-2 seropositive at baseline. Reportedly, close to half of the unique spike-specific TCRs recognized epitopes lying outside the regions that are mutated in the B.1.351 and B.1.1.7 variants. The vaccine-associated CD4 TCRs covered the entire spike protein, and the dominant responses fell in regions 160-218 and 743-854. In the small 56-69-year group, the increase in depth fell short of significance, most likely because of low power.

This sample's time point label indicates: baseline before first vaccination. In the paper's terms, the treatment or condition label means: meningococcal conjugate vaccine given as trial control. Vaccinee samples were obtained from the UK trials COV001 and COV002, which included a single-blind randomized controlled phase 2/3 trial of AZD1222 (ChAdOx1 nCoV-19) in healthy adults. For TCRbeta chain sequencing, PBMC samples were collected from trial participants at day 0 and at day 28 after the second dose. The germline V gene encodes CDR1 LNHDA and CDR2 SQIVND (reference sequence). CDR3 length: 13 amino acids, cysteine to phenylalanine. This entry keeps only the CDR3 DNA: 39 bases, framed from base 1. Trimming at the junction amounts to 3 bases on V and 8 bases on J, and the germline ends lie 8 bases apart. The CDR3 regions of human TCRbeta chains were analyzed by immunosequencing. In the source study's methods: TCRs in the repertoires were matched against a reference library of SARS-CoV-2-specific TCRs that had been generated with the MIRA antigen-specificity platform. Breadth was defined as the fraction of unique TCRs that were SARS-CoV-2-associated. Depth was defined as the fraction of total T cells that were SARS-CoV-2-associated. Using the MIRA data, every spike-specific TCR was mapped to the spike region that the TCR reacted to and assigned to either a CD4 or a CD8 class. Log10-transformed breadth and depth values were compared by one-way ANOVA with Sidak's multiple comparisons tests. This immuneACCESS table, as held by TCRdb, lists in-frame sequences with V and J called but not all clones. Of the missing ones, under half trace to an unresolved V gene in checked studies; the others have no known cause. V and J calls and clone size are copied from that table; D and trimming were computed from the DNA. Here the sample has 130,000 to 150,000 clones; around 86% occur a single time. The ten largest clones capture about 4% of the sample.

Comments on this clone: Its antigen is still unknown. No much larger clone exists at a distance of one base, and base qualities are not known.

The input for sequencing was peripheral blood, taken on day 0 of MenACWY control vaccination. This clonotype originated in an adult in good health. The receptor chain draws on TRBV19 and TRBJ1-6, with an unclear D gene assignment. The sequenced DNA: TGTGCCAGTAGTATCCAGAACTATTCACCCCTCCACTTT. Protein translation: CASSIQNYSPLHF.